The sequence of this TCR beta chain was determined in a study of T cells expressing NK-cell markers. Turning to this clonotype: The antigen remains unidentified.

Germline V gene data show CDR1 as SGHVS and CDR2 as FNYEAQ. CDR3 length: 17 residues. TCRdb derives one entry per CDR3 protein from the 5' RACE reads, leaving out DNA. Its clone listing holds under 600,000 distinct CDR3 sequences. Study-wide results and caveats: Also leading the CD3+CD56-NKG2C+ fraction in a few donors were these clonotypes. Questions lingered over whether expanded NKG2C+ T cell clones were HCMV-specific. For roughly 6 donors, the dominant NKG2C+ clonotypes made up about 1.0-7.5% of their CD8+ T cells.

Sequenced: blood T cells: a sorted CD56 or NKG2C T cell subset, CD4+ or CD8+ T cells, or bulk PBMC T cells (not recorded which). This clonotype originated in a woman aged 50 to 60 in good health. This rearrangement joins TRBV7-6 to TRBJ2-3. CDR3 amino acids: CASSLVSLGHSTDTQYF.